Listed here are 2 T cell receptor beta chains from one sample, sequenced in a study of T cells after yellow fever vaccination. MiXCR, run by TCRdb on the 5' RACE reads, gives a single entry per CDR3 protein. The sample records 4,500 to 6,000 distinct CDR3 sequences, 5.5% to 7% being singletons. Sequencing used PBMCs, either bulk or a sorted T-cell subset (CD4+, CD8+, memory, or dextramer-sorted; not recorded which), obtained less than 18 days after the first yellow fever vaccination. These TCRs come from a man younger than 30 who received the YFV17D yellow fever vaccine.

There are many counts of this clonotype. This chain joins TRBV7-3 and TRBJ1-2; D unresolved. The CDR3 is 13 residues long. Trimming stripped 5 bases from V and 7 bases from J, with 14 bases between. CDR1 is SGHTA, CDR2 FQGTGA, per germline. CDR3 residues: CASSPSGSGGYTF. CDR3 DNA sequence: TGTGCCAGCAGCCCAAGTGGTAGCGGTGGCTACACCTTC.

With respect to this clonotype: One base away lies a much larger clone, so this may be a sequencing read error. The V gene is TRBV7-9, the J gene TRBJ1-2, with a weak D call TRBD1 (6 bases). The germline CDR1 and CDR2 sequences are SEHNR and FQNEAQ (reference sequence). The CDR3 runs 14 residues. Trimming took off 1 base at V and 7 bases at J, with 13 bases between the two ends. CDR3 protein: CASSLDRVWSGYTF. The CDR3 DNA follows: TGTGCCAGCAGCTTAGACAGGGTTTGGAGTGGCTACACCTTC.